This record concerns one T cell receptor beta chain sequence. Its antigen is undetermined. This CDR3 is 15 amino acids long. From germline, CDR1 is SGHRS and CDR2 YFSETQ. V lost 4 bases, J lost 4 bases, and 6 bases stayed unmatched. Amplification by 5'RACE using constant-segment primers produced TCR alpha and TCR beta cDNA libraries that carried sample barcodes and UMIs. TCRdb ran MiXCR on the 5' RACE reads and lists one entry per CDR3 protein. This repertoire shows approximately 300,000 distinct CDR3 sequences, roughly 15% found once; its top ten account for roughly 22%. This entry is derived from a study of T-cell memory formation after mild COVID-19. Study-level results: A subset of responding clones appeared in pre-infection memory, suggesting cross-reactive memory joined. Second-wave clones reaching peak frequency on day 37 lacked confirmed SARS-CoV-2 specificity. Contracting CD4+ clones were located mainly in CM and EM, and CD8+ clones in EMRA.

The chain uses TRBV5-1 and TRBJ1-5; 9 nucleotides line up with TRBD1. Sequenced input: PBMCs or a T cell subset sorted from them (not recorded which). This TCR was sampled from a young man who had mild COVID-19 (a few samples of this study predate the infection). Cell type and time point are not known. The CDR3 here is CASSTGGEGNQPQHF. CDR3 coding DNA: TGCGCCAGCAGCACAGGGGGCGAGGGGAATCAGCCCCAGCATTTT.